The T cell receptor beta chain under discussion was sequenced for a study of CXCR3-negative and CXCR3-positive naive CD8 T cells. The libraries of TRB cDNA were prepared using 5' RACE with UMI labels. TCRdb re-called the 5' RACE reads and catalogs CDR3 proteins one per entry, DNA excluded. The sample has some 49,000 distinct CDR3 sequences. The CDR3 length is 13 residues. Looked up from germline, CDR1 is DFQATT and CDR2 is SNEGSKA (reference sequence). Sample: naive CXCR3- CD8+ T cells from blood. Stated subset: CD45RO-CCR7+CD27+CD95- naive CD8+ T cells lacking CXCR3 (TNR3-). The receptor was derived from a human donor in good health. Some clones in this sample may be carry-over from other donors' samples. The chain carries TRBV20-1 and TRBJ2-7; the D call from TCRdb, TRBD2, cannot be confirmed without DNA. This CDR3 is CSARDSGGYEQYF.